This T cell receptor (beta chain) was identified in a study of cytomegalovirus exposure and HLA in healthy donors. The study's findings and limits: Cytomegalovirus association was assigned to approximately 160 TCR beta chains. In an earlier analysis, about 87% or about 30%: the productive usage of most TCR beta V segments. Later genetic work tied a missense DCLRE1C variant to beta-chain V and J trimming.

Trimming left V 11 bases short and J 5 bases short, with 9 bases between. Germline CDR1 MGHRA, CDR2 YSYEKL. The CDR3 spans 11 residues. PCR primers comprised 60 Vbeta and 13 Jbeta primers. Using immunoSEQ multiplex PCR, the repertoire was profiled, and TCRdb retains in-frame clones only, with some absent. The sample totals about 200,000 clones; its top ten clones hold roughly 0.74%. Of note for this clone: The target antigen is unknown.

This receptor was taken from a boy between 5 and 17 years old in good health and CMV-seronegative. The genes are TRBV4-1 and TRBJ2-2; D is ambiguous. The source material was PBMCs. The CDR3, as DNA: TGCGCCGCTTCGAGTACCGGGGAGCTGTTTTTT. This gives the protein CAASSTGELFF.